Given below is one TCR beta chain in context. These data come from a study of blood T cell repertoires in COVID-19. Looking at the study overall: Samples came from the United States, Italy and Spain, spanning acute and convalescent COVID-19.

Authors' data handling: Estimation of nucleated cell counts was performed using reference gene primer amplification. Data came from immunoSEQ multiplex PCR; TCRdb stores just in-frame clones and leaves some out. V and J calls and clone size come straight from that table; D and trimming were deduced from the DNA. The table lists more than 100,000 clones, 80% to 90% of them singletons. V gave up 4 bases and J gave up 9 bases; unmatched junction bases: 4. Per germline, CDR1 LNHDA and CDR2 SQIVND (reference sequence). This CDR3 has 13 amino acids. The source of this sequence is a man aged 45-65 years with active or convalescent COVID-19. Sequenced sample: peripheral blood. The genes are TRBV19 and TRBJ2-1, with 9 bases lining up with TRBD1. Here the CDR3 reads CASSRDRAGEQFF. The CDR3 coding sequence is TGTGCCAGTAGTAGGGACAGGGCTGGTGAGCAGTTCTTC.